The 3 T cell receptor beta chains below come from one sample, sequenced in a study of T cells after yellow fever vaccination. Each CDR3 protein is one row after TCRdb ran MiXCR on the 5' RACE reads. The data show 300,000 to 400,000 distinct CDR3 sequences, about 4% seen once. Sample: PBMCs, taken 5 days after the yellow fever booster vaccination. These receptors were collected from a man aged 18 to 29 who received the YFV17D yellow fever vaccine.

This clonotype was counted at least ten times. The V and J genes are TRBV15 and TRBJ2-7, with a possible D match to TRBD2 (6 bases). Germline CDR1 reads LNHNV; CDR2 reads YYDKDF (reference sequence). This CDR3 contains 13 residues. The V end was cut by 5 bases, the J end by 4 bases, with 12 bases between. CDR3 sequence reads: CATSGGVGYEQYV. In DNA form, the CDR3 reads TGTGCCACCAGCGGAGGGGTGGGTTACGAGCAGTACGTC.

This clonotype was found many times. The chain uses TRBV20-1 and TRBJ2-3; TRBD2 matches 7 bases. The J segment lost 5 bases and the V segment lost 5 bases, leaving 7 bases of the junction unmatched. Germline V gives CDR1 DFQATT, CDR2 SNEGSKA (reference sequence). This CDR3 is built from 13 residues. The CDR3 here is CSAERGRIDTQYF. In DNA, the CDR3 is TGCAGTGCTGAGCGGGGAAGGATAGATACGCAGTATTTT.

This sequence joins TRBV5-6 and TRBJ2-5; 12 nucleotides agree with TRBD2. Trimming removed 4 bases from V and 5 bases from J; junction bases left unmatched: 9. CDR3 length: 16 amino acids. Germline V CDR1 and CDR2: SGHDT, YYEEEE. CDR3 protein: CASSELAGGVHETQYF. The CDR3 DNA reads as TGTGCCAGCAGCGAACTAGCGGGGGGCGTTCACGAGACCCAGTACTTC.